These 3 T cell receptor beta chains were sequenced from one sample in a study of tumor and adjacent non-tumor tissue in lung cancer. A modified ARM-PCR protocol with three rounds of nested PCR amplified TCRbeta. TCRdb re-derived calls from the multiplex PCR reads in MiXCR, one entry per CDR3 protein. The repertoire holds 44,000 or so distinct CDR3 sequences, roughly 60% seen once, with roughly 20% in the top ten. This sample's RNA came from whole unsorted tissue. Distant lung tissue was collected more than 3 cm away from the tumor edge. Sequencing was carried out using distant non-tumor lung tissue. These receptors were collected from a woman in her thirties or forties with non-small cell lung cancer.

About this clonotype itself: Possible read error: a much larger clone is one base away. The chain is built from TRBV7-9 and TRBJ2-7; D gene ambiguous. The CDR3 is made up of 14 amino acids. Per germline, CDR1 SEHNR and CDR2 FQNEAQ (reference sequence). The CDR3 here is CASSPRTPNYELYF. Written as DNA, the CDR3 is TGTGCCAGCAGCCCGCGTACCCCCAACTACGAGCTGTACTTC.

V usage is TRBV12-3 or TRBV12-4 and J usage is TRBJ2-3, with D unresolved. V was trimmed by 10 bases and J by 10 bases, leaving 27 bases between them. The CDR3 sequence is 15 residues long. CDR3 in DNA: TGTGCCACCATAATCCCGACCGAAGGCCTGGACGCGCAGTATTTT. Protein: CATIIPTEGLDAQYF.

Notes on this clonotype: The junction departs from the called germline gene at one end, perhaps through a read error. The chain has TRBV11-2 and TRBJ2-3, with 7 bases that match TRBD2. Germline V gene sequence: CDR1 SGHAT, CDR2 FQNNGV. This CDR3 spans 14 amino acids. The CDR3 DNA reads TGTGCTAGCAGCCCTCTAAGCGCGGGAGATACGCAGTATTTC. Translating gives CASSPLSAGDTQYF.